Listed below are T cell receptor beta chains from one sample, sequenced in a study of identifying expanded T cells in peripheral blood. Produced via immunoSEQ multiplex PCR; TCRdb's table is partial and in-frame only. The sample shows about 91,000 clones, about 91% of them seen only once. Sequencing was done on a sample of blood. Receptors were obtained from a person between 18 and 75 years old in good health. Both conserved end residues are part of each CDR3. The D gene is left open where the match is weak.

CDR3 protein: CASSLGGATYEQYF
V gene: TRBV7-9
CDR3 length: 14
D gene: -
J gene: TRBJ2-7

CDR3 protein: CSAGQFEQYF
V gene: TRBV20-1
CDR3 length: 10
D gene: -
J gene: TRBJ2-7

CDR3 protein: CASSDSIGGTDTQYF
V gene: TRBV6-4
CDR3 length: 15
D gene: TRBD2
J gene: TRBJ2-3

CDR3 protein: CASSKGKGNTGELFF
V gene: TRBV21-1
CDR3 length: 15
D gene: -
J gene: TRBJ2-2

CDR3 protein: CASSFSIQGSYEQYF
V gene: TRBV5-5
CDR3 length: 15
D gene: -
J gene: TRBJ2-7

CDR3 protein: CASTTADTGELFF
V gene: TRBV6-1
CDR3 length: 13
D gene: -
J gene: TRBJ2-2

CDR3 protein: CASSWGLAGAASYEQYF
V gene: TRBV5-4
CDR3 length: 17
D gene: TRBD2
J gene: TRBJ2-7

CDR3 protein: CASSLGWPSVEQYF
V gene: TRBV2
CDR3 length: 14
D gene: -
J gene: TRBJ2-7

CDR3 protein: CASSSDRGAGGAETQYF
V gene: TRBV5-1
CDR3 length: 17
D gene: -
J gene: TRBJ2-5

CDR3 protein: CASSFRLNGPIYGYTF
V gene: TRBV5-6
CDR3 length: 16
D gene: -
J gene: TRBJ1-2

CDR3 protein: CSVEGDRFYEQYF
V gene: TRBV29-1
CDR3 length: 13
D gene: TRBD1
J gene: TRBJ2-7

CDR3 protein: CASKIRGTDTQYF
V gene: TRBV6-5
CDR3 length: 13
D gene: -
J gene: TRBJ2-3

CDR3 protein: CASSNRGRANYGYTF
V gene: TRBV21-1
CDR3 length: 15
D gene: -
J gene: TRBJ1-2

CDR3 protein: CASSLEGPGQGTQETQYF
V gene: TRBV5-8
CDR3 length: 18
D gene: TRBD1
J gene: TRBJ2-5

CDR3 protein: CASSTYNEQFF
V gene: TRBV6-5
CDR3 length: 11
D gene: -
J gene: TRBJ2-1

CDR3 protein: CASSVGGYTEAFF
V gene: TRBV9
CDR3 length: 13
D gene: -
J gene: TRBJ1-1

CDR3 protein: CASGLAGHNEQFF
V gene: TRBV2
CDR3 length: 13
D gene: TRBD2
J gene: TRBJ2-1

CDR3 protein: CASSYSEGSGANVLTF
V gene: TRBV6-5
CDR3 length: 16
D gene: -
J gene: TRBJ2-6

CDR3 protein: CASRRIGELFF
V gene: TRBV6-1
CDR3 length: 11
D gene: -
J gene: TRBJ2-2

CDR3 protein: CASSDTKDHGADTQYF
V gene: TRBV6-4
CDR3 length: 16
D gene: -
J gene: TRBJ2-3

CDR3 protein: CASRRGFGGETQYF
V gene: TRBV11-2
CDR3 length: 14
D gene: -
J gene: TRBJ2-5

CDR3 protein: CASSVSGGAHEQFF
V gene: TRBV11-3
CDR3 length: 14
D gene: TRBD2
J gene: TRBJ2-1

CDR3 protein: CASSTDPRGAGSYNEQFF
V gene: TRBV5-1
CDR3 length: 18
D gene: -
J gene: TRBJ2-1

CDR3 protein: CASNPRLADQETQYF
V gene: TRBV28
CDR3 length: 15
D gene: TRBD2
J gene: TRBJ2-5

CDR3 protein: CASRSTGGDYGYTF
V gene: TRBV7-9
CDR3 length: 14
D gene: TRBD1
J gene: TRBJ1-2

CDR3 protein: CASGLGGYEQYF
V gene: TRBV12-5
CDR3 length: 12
D gene: -
J gene: TRBJ2-7

CDR3 protein: CASSLDSGGIYEQYF
V gene: TRBV7-8
CDR3 length: 15
D gene: TRBD1
J gene: TRBJ2-7

CDR3 protein: CASNLGSGQETQYF
V gene: TRBV28
CDR3 length: 14
D gene: -
J gene: TRBJ2-5

CDR3 protein: CASSEYGAGELFF
V gene: TRBV2
CDR3 length: 13
D gene: -
J gene: TRBJ2-2

CDR3 protein: CASSETRGRTDTQYF
V gene: TRBV6-1
CDR3 length: 15
D gene: TRBD1
J gene: TRBJ2-3

CDR3 protein: CASSYLGQGPLPLHF
V gene: TRBV5-6
CDR3 length: 15
D gene: TRBD1
J gene: TRBJ1-6

CDR3 protein: CASSLPEVIYEQYF
V gene: TRBV7-9
CDR3 length: 14
D gene: -
J gene: TRBJ2-7

CDR3 protein: CASSSLGAYEQYF
V gene: TRBV14
CDR3 length: 13
D gene: -
J gene: TRBJ2-7

CDR3 protein: CASSRDSDYGYTF
V gene: TRBV6-5
CDR3 length: 13
D gene: TRBD1
J gene: TRBJ1-2

CDR3 protein: CASSSEGLANRVYTGELFF
V gene: TRBV7-6
CDR3 length: 19
D gene: TRBD2
J gene: TRBJ2-2

CDR3 protein: CASRTIRMGQGLNYGYTF
V gene: TRBV11-2
CDR3 length: 18
D gene: TRBD1
J gene: TRBJ1-2

CDR3 protein: CASSVEGGGTEKLFF
V gene: TRBV9
CDR3 length: 15
D gene: TRBD1
J gene: TRBJ1-4